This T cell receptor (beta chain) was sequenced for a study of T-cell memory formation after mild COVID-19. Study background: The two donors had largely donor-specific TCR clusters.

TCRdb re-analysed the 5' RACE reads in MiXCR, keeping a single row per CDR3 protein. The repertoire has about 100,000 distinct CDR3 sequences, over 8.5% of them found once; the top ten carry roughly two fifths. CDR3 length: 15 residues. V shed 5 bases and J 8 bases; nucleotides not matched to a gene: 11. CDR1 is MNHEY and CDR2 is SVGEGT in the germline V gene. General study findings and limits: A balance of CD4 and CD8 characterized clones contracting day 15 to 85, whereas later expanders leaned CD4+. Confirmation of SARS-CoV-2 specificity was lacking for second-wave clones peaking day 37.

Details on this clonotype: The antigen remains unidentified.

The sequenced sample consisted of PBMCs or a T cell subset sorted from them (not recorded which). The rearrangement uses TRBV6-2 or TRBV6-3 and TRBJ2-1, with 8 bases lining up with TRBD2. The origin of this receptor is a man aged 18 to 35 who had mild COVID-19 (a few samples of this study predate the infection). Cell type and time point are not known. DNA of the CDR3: TGTGCCAGCAGTCCCGGGGGGGGCCTGGGCGATGAGCAGTTCTTC. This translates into CASSPGGGLGDEQFF.